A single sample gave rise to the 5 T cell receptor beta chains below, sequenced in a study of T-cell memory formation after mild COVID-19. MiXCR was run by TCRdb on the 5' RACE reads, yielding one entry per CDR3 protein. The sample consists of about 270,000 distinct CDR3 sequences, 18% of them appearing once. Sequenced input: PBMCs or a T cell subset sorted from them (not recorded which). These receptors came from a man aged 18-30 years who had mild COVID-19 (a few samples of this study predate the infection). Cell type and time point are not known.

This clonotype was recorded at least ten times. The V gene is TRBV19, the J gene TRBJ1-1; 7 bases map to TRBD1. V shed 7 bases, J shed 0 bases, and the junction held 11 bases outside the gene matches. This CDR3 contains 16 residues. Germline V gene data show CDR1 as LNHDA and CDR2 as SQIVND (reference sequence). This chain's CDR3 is CASTDGTDRMNTEAFF. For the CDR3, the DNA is TGTGCCAGTACCGACGGGACAGACCGAATGAACACTGAAGCTTTCTTT.

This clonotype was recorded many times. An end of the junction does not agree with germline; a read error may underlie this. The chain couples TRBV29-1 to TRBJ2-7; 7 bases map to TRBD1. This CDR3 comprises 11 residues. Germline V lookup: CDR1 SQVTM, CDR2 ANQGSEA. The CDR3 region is CSVEDGDSADF. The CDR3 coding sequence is TGCAGCGTTGAAGATGGGGACAGCGCCGACTTC.

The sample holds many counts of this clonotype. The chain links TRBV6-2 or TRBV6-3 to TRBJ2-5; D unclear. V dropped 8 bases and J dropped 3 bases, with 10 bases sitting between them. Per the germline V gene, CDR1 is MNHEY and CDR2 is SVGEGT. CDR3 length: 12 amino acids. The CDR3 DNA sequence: TGTGCCAGCTCTCCCGGTGAAGAGACCCAGTACTTC. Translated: CASSPGEETQYF.

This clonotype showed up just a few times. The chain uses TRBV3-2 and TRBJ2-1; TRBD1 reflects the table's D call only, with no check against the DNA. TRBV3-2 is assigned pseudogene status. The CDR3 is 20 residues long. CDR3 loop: CASSRLEPPPGQGVHNEQFF. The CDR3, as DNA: TGTGCCAGCAGCCGATTAGAGCCACCTCCGGGACAGGGGGTTCACAATGAGCAGTTCTTC.

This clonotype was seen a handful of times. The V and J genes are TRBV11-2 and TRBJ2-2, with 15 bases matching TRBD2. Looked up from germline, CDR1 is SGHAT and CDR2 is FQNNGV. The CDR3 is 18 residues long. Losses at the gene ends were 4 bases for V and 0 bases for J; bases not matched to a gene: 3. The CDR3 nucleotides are TGTGCCAGCAGCTCGTGGACTAGCGGGGGGGCGAACACCGGGGAGCTGTTTTTT. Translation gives CASSSWTSGGANTGELFF.